These 30 T cell receptor beta chains came from one sample sequenced in a study of shared clonotypes between healthy human individuals. Repertoires were generated with immunoSEQ multiplex PCR, while TCRdb's copy carries only in-frame clones and drops some. Altogether about 510,000 clones are present, 60% to 80% being singletons, with the ten largest covering roughly an eighth. Input material: PBMCs. Every receptor here comes from a woman aged 40 to 50 in good health. Some clones in this sample may be carry-over from other donors' samples.

V gene TRBV19 combines with J gene TRBJ1-2; 9 bases are a match to TRBD1. This CDR3 is built from 13 residues. Germline V CDR1 and CDR2: LNHDA, SQIVND (reference sequence). V lost 4 bases, J lost 8 bases, and 5 bases stayed unmatched. The DNA of the CDR3 is TGTGCCAGTAGTACACGGACAGGGGCAGGCTACACCTTC. Translated, it gives CASSTRTGAGYTF.

The chain recombines TRBV28 with TRBJ1-1; weak D call: TRBD1 (6 bases). Looked up from germline, CDR1 is MDHEN and CDR2 is SYDVKM. The CDR3 totals 11 residues. Trimming removed 6 bases from V and 11 bases from J, with 13 bases in between. DNA of the CDR3: TGTGCCAGCAGACACAGGGTTTGGGCTTTCTTT. Translated: CASRHRVWAFF.

CDR3 amino acids: CASSHWGTGGTYGYTF. The CDR3 DNA follows: TGTGCCAGCAGCCACTGGGGGACAGGGGGGACCTATGGCTACACCTTC. The rearrangement joins TRBV7-2 to TRBJ1-2; 11 nucleotides match TRBD1. The V gene's germline CDR1 is SGHTA and CDR2 FQGNSA. V lost 5 bases to trimming and J lost 4 bases; unmatched junction nucleotides: 9. This CDR3 has 16 amino acids.

The chain joins TRBV7-2 to TRBJ1-4, with D maybe TRBD1 (5 bases). The CDR3 sequence is 16 residues long. The germline CDR1 and CDR2 sequences are SGHTA and FQGNSA. V was trimmed by 5 bases and J by 5 bases, leaving 18 bases between them. The CDR3 nucleotides read TGTGCCAGCAGCCTTCTGGGACCCAGCTTAAATGAAAAACTGTTTTTT. Translation: CASSLLGPSLNEKLFF.

The chain couples TRBV5-1 to TRBJ2-1, with 9 bases that match TRBD2. There are 15 residues in the CDR3. J was trimmed by 6 bases and V by 1 base; bases with no gene match: 5. Germline V lookup: CDR1 SGHRS, CDR2 YFSETQ. The CDR3 reads CASSLSSGSPNEQFF. The CDR3, as DNA: TGCGCCAGCAGCTTGAGTAGCGGGAGCCCCAATGAGCAGTTCTTC.

The CDR3 loop reads CASSRILQGRGEQYF. CDR3 DNA: TGTGCCAGCAGCCGTATACTACAGGGGAGGGGCGAGCAGTACTTC. The gene calls are TRBV5-4 and TRBJ2-7; either TRBD1 or TRBD2 may fit D (7 bases each). V lost 4 bases and J lost 6, with 20 bases in between. This CDR3 contains 15 residues. Germline CDR1 is SGHNT and CDR2 is YYREEE (reference sequence).

This clone was seen a few times. J is TRBJ2-1 and V is TRBV6-1; 11 positions agree with TRBD1. The germline V gene encodes CDR1 MNHNS and CDR2 SASEGT. CDR3 length: 15 amino acids. Losses at the gene ends were 4 bases for V and 5 bases for J; bases not matched to a gene: 4. As DNA, the CDR3 is TGTGCCAGCAGTGTAGGACAGGGGGCACACAATGAGCAGTTCTTC. Protein product: CASSVGQGAHNEQFF.

This chain links TRBV10-2 with TRBJ2-7; TRBD2 aligns across 8 bases. Germline V gene data show CDR1 as WSHSY and CDR2 as SAAADI. The CDR3 runs to 15 residues. J lost 0 bases, V lost 4 bases, and 5 bases had no gene match. As DNA, the CDR3 is TGCGCCAGCAGTGTTAGCGGGACCCGCTCCTACGAGCAGTACTTC. This translates into CASSVSGTRSYEQYF.

Notes on this clone: A read error is likely here: a far larger clone is one base away. Other DNA sequences in the same sample also yield this CDR3. The V gene is TRBV27, the J gene TRBJ2-7; tentatively, D is TRBD2 (6 bases). In germline, CDR1 is MNHEY, CDR2 SMNVEV (reference sequence). V was pared by 8 bases and J by 3 bases, with 20 bases between. The CDR3 totals 15 residues. The CDR3 region is CASSLAGRPRYEQYF. For the CDR3, the DNA is TGTGCCAGCTCTTTGGCGGGGAGGCCCCGCTACGAGCAGTACTTC.

This sequence joins TRBV5-5 and TRBJ2-1; D unresolved. The CDR3 runs 14 residues. Trimming removed 1 base from V and 9 bases from J, with 14 bases in between. CDR1 is SGHKS, CDR2 YYEKEE, per germline (reference sequence). CDR3 loop: CASSLWSTASEQFF. The CDR3 DNA sequence: TGTGCCAGCAGCTTGTGGTCCACCGCGAGTGAGCAGTTCTTC.

The chain joins TRBV9 to TRBJ2-3; 9 bases line up with TRBD2. With 0 bases clipped from V and 6 bases from J, the junction kept 5 bases outside the gene matches. The CDR3 loop spans 15 amino acids. Germline V gene sequence: CDR1 SGDLS, CDR2 YYNGEE. The CDR3, as DNA: TGTGCCAGCAGCGTAGTAGCGGGAGAAGCTGATACGCAGTATTTT. This translates into CASSVVAGEADTQYF.

V gene TRBV19 combines with J gene TRBJ1-2; 7 bases map to TRBD1. The length of the CDR3 is 15 residues. Unmatched junction bases numbered 10, after V lost 5 bases and J lost 4 bases. Germline V gene lookup returns CDR1 LNHDA and CDR2 SQIVND (reference sequence). CDR3 nucleotides: TGTGCCAGTAGTTTCCGACAGGGAGGAGGCTATGGCTACACCTTC. It specifies CASSFRQGGGYGYTF.

This clone came up many times. J is TRBJ1-4 and V is TRBV4-1; D not resolved. Germline V gene sequence: CDR1 MGHRA, CDR2 YSYEKL. This CDR3 is built from 13 residues. Trimming left V 2 bases short and J 4 bases short, with 5 bases between. The CDR3 protein is CASSQWRNEKLFF. In DNA, the CDR3 is TGCGCCAGCAGCCAATGGCGTAATGAAAAACTGTTTTTT.

The rearrangement uses TRBV28 and TRBJ2-1; D gene uncertain. The CDR3 is made up of 12 amino acids. V lost 3 bases and J lost 10, with 10 bases in between. The germline V gene has CDR1 MDHEN and CDR2 SYDVKM. The DNA for the CDR3 is TGTGCCAGCAGTTTGGCCGGAATCGAGCAGTTCTTC. Translating it yields CASSLAGIEQFF.

CDR3 sequence: CASSSVEGKRAFF. The DNA for the CDR3 is TGTGCCAGCAGCTCCGTGGAGGGAAAGCGGGCTTTCTTT. J is TRBJ1-1 and V is TRBV7-8, with D unclear. There are 13 residues in the CDR3. Germline V gene data show CDR1 as SGHVS and CDR2 as FQNEAQ. The ends were cut back, 4 bases at V and 11 bases at J, with 17 bases in the middle.

V is TRBV11-1 and J is TRBJ2-7, with D unclear. V shed 1 base and J shed 3 bases, with 13 bases lying between them. Germline CDR1 SGHAT, CDR2 FQDESV (reference sequence). CDR3 length: 15 amino acids. As DNA, the CDR3 is TGTGCCAGCAGCTTAGAAGGTTCGAGAAGCTACGAGCAGTACTTC. Translation: CASSLEGSRSYEQYF.

This rearrangement joins TRBV4-1 to TRBJ2-2, with a possible D match to TRBD2 (6 bases). This CDR3 has 20 residues. The V gene's germline CDR1 is MGHRA and CDR2 YSYEKL. V lost 0 bases and J lost 4, with 24 bases in between. CDR3 nucleotide sequence: TGCGCCAGCAGCCAAGATCTCTGGGGTGGGGGGAGCGGCGTCACCGGGGAGCTGTTTTTT. Translated: CASSQDLWGGGSGVTGELFF.

As to this clone: The identical CDR3 is also encoded by other nucleotide sequences in the sample. The chain joins TRBV11-3 to TRBJ2-1; 9 bases agree with TRBD2. The V segment lost 5 bases and the J segment 1 base; nucleotides outside the gene matches: 0. Germline lookup yields CDR1 SGHNT and CDR2 YENEEA. The CDR3 sequence is 14 residues long. Here the CDR3 reads CASSLAGSYNEQFF. The CDR3 DNA is TGTGCCAGCAGCCTAGCGGGATCCTACAATGAGCAGTTCTTC.

CDR3 region: CASSSTGLAGYEQYF. CDR3 coding DNA: TGTGCCAGCAGTTCCACGGGACTAGCGGGATACGAGCAGTACTTC. The J gene is TRBJ2-7, the V gene TRBV6-5, with 13 bases lining up with TRBD2. The ends lost 4 bases at V and 4 bases at J; junction bases unmatched: 4. Germline CDR1 reads MNHEY; CDR2 reads SVGAGI. This CDR3 region has 15 residues.

The V gene is TRBV18, the J gene TRBJ1-5; 7 bases fit TRBD1. The trim removed 6 bases at V and 3 bases at J, leaving 8 bases unmatched. CDR1 is KGHSH and CDR2 is LQKENI in the germline V gene. The CDR3 runs 15 residues. CDR3 DNA: TGTGCCAGCTCGCCGGGACAGCGACACAATCAGCCCCAGCATTTT. It yields the protein CASSPGQRHNQPQHF. Full variable domain (rest looked up from reference TRBV18 and TRBJ1-5): NAGVMQNPRHLVRRRGQEARLRCSPMKGHSHVYWYRQLPEEGLKFMVYLQKENIIDESGMPKERFSAEFPKEGPSILRIQQVVRGDSAAYFCASSPGQRHNQPQHFGDGTRLSIL.

J is TRBJ2-3 and V is TRBV28; no firm D call. The germline V and J ends were trimmed by 2 bases and 2 bases, with 14 bases remaining between them. Looked up from germline, CDR1 is MDHEN and CDR2 is SYDVKM. The CDR3 spans 16 residues. The CDR3 protein is CASSLGKSPFTDTQYF. The CDR3 nucleotides are TGTGCCAGCAGTTTAGGCAAATCCCCCTTCACAGATACGCAGTATTTT.

V is TRBV28 and J is TRBJ1-4, with 9 bases lining up with TRBD1. Germline V gene sequence: CDR1 MDHEN, CDR2 SYDVKM. The junction had 9 bases not matched to a gene; V was cut back by 8 bases and J by 8 bases. The CDR3 has 14 amino acids. The CDR3, as DNA: TGTGCCAGCCTAGAAGGGACAGGGCGAGAAAAACTGTTTTTT. This translates into CASLEGTGREKLFF.

In its sample, this clone was seen many times. The sample contains more than one DNA sequence encoding this CDR3. The rearrangement joins TRBV18 to TRBJ1-1; 10 bases are a match to TRBD1. The length of the CDR3 is 15 residues. CDR1 is KGHSH and CDR2 is LQKENI in the germline V gene. Losses at the gene ends were 2 bases for V and 4 bases for J; bases not matched to a gene: 4. For the CDR3, the DNA is TGTGCCAGCTCACCAACGGGACAGGGGAGCACTGAAGCTTTCTTT. Translating gives CASSPTGQGSTEAFF.

The chain employs TRBV7-9 and TRBJ2-3, with D unresolved. CDR1 SEHNR and CDR2 FQNEAQ come from the germline V gene (reference sequence). The CDR3 has 14 residues. V lost 5 bases and J lost 2, with 11 bases in between. CDR3 DNA: TGTGCCAGCAGCCCAGAACTTTACACAGATACGCAGTATTTT. This encodes CASSPELYTDTQYF.

The CDR3, as DNA: TGTGCCAGTAGTTTTTCAGGGGGCCTGAACACTGAAGCTTTCTTT. Protein: CASSFSGGLNTEAFF. J is TRBJ1-1 and V is TRBV19; 8 bases line up with TRBD1. This CDR3 is built from 15 residues. Trimming took 5 bases from V and 0 from J; bases not matched to a gene: 5. Germline lookup yields CDR1 LNHDA and CDR2 SQIVND (reference sequence).

This sequence joins TRBV29-1 and TRBJ1-5; TRBD1 might be the D (6 bases). The CDR3 is made up of 13 amino acids. Germline V CDR1 and CDR2: SQVTM, ANQGSEA. V was cut by 4 bases and J by 2 bases, with 9 bases left in between. CDR3 sequence: CSVGNRGNQPQHF. In nucleotides, the CDR3 is TGCAGCGTTGGAAACAGGGGCAATCAGCCCCAGCATTTT.

The CDR3 protein is CASSTPQVESYEQYF. For the CDR3, the DNA is TGTGCCAGCAGCACCCCACAGGTGGAGAGTTACGAGCAGTACTTC. The rearrangement links TRBV21-1 to TRBJ2-7; the D call in the table, TRBD1, was not verified against the DNA. TRBV21-1 is deemed a pseudogene. The CDR3 is 15 residues long.

V gene TRBV4-3 combines with J gene TRBJ2-5; unclear D gene. CDR1 is LGHNA, CDR2 YSLEER, per germline. V was pared by 0 bases and J by 4 bases, with 9 bases between. The CDR3 contains 14 residues. CDR3 DNA sequence: TGCGCCAGCAGCCAAGATGCCAGAATAGAGACCCAGTACTTC. This gives the protein CASSQDARIETQYF.

This clone was seen just once. The CDR3 protein is CASSLRQNYGYTF. The DNA for the CDR3 is TGTGCCAGCAGTTTAAGGCAAAACTATGGCTACACCTTC. The rearrangement uses TRBV28 and TRBJ1-2, with no clear D. This CDR3 has 13 amino acids. Germline CDR1 is MDHEN and CDR2 is SYDVKM. Trimming took 2 bases from V and 2 from J, leaving 6 bases between them.

This chain uses TRBV7-8 with TRBJ2-2; the D is unclear. The V and J ends lost 5 bases and 0 bases respectively, with 10 bases between them. The CDR3 covers 15 residues. The germline V gene has CDR1 SGHVS and CDR2 FQNEAQ. The CDR3 here is CASSPRQANTGELFF. Here the CDR3 DNA reads TGTGCCAGCAGCCCCCGGCAAGCGAACACCGGGGAGCTGTTTTTT.